What follows are 12 T cell receptor beta chains derived from one specimen sequenced in a study of technical replicates of blood from a few donors. Assay used: immunoSEQ multiplex PCR; TCRdb lists only in-frame clones, some missing. The sample comprises tens of thousands of clones, about 96% of which are singletons, and about 0.31% rests with the top ten. The sequencing sample was made of T cells isolated from PBMCs. The receptors derive from a human donor in good health.

The rearrangement uses TRBV27 and TRBJ2-7, with D perhaps TRBD2 (5 bases). The V end lost 3 bases, the J end lost 0 bases, and 12 bases lay between the germline ends. CDR1 MNHEY and CDR2 SMNVEV come from the germline V gene (reference sequence). The CDR3 covers 15 residues. The DNA for the CDR3 is TGTGCCAGCAGTTTGAGGGCAGAAAGCTCCTACGAGCAGTACTTC. Translating it yields CASSLRAESSYEQYF.

J is TRBJ2-7 and V is TRBV27; 12 bases fit TRBD2. Germline values: CDR1 MNHEY, CDR2 SMNVEV (reference sequence). Trimming took 3 bases from V and 4 from J; bases not matched to a gene: 10. The CDR3 runs to 17 residues. CDR3 in amino acids: CASSFLQTSGSRYEQYF. The CDR3 DNA reads as TGTGCCAGCAGTTTCCTCCAGACTAGCGGGAGCCGATACGAGCAGTACTTC.

V usage is TRBV6-6 and J usage is TRBJ1-5; 7 bases fit TRBD1. The length of the CDR3 is 15 residues. V shed 5 bases and J 3 bases; nucleotides not matched to a gene: 7. Germline CDR1 MNHNY, CDR2 SVGAGI (reference sequence). The CDR3 region has the DNA TGTGCCAGCAGTGCGTTAGACAGGGTCAATCAGCCCCAGCATTTT. Translating it yields CASSALDRVNQPQHF.

The chain has TRBV11-2 and TRBJ1-2; 7 bases line up with TRBD1. The CDR3 runs to 16 residues. CDR1 is SGHAT, CDR2 FQNNGV, per germline. With 1 base clipped from V and 5 bases from J, the junction kept 10 bases outside the gene matches. The DNA for the CDR3 is TGTGCCAGCAGCTTAGGAGGGACAGCTTCCCCTTATGGCTACACCTTC. This translates into CASSLGGTASPYGYTF.

The chain employs TRBV21-1 and TRBJ2-5; the tabulated D call, TRBD2, remains unverified against the DNA. TRBV21-1 has pseudogene status. The CDR3 spans 15 residues. The CDR3 spells CASSTSPSIQETQYF. CDR3 coding DNA: TGTGCCAGCAGCACCTCCCCGTCTATCCAAGAGACCCAGTACTTC.

This chain uses TRBV9 with TRBJ2-3; the match to TRBD2 covers 12 bases. The CDR3 has 19 residues. CDR1 and CDR2 (germline): SGDLS, YYNGEE. J lost 0 bases, V lost 4 bases, and 12 bases had no gene match. The CDR3 sequence: CASSIGTSGRKESTDTQYF. The DNA for the CDR3 is TGTGCCAGCAGCATCGGGACTAGCGGGCGGAAGGAGAGCACAGATACGCAGTATTTT.

The CDR3: CASSLPHLQTASYGYTF. CDR3 bases: TGTGCCAGCAGTTTACCCCACCTCCAGACAGCTAGTTATGGCTACACCTTC. This chain joins TRBV28 and TRBJ1-2; D is possibly TRBD1 (5 bases). CDR3 length: 17 residues. Germline V gives CDR1 MDHEN, CDR2 SYDVKM. With 2 bases removed from V and 5 bases from J, the gap between germline ends came to 21 bases.

The chain carries TRBV6-1 and TRBJ2-1, with D possibly TRBD2 on 5 matching bases. V was shortened by 2 bases and J by 9 bases, with 8 bases between the two germline ends. CDR3 length: 12 residues. Germline loops: CDR1 MNHNS, CDR2 SASEGT. Here the CDR3 DNA reads TGTGCCAGCAGTGAAATCGGAGGTGAGCAGTTCTTC. Protein: CASSEIGGEQFF.

The chain couples TRBV11-3 to TRBJ2-1, with 7 nucleotides matching TRBD2. The V gene end was trimmed by 5 bases and the J gene end by 1 base; junction bases not matched to a gene: 5. Germline assignment: CDR1 SGHNT and CDR2 YENEEA. CDR3 size: 15 residues. The CDR3 reads CASSPRGGSYNEQFF. Written as DNA, the CDR3 is TGTGCCAGCAGCCCTCGCGGGGGTTCCTACAATGAGCAGTTCTTC. The variable domain in full, completed from reference TRBV11-3 and TRBJ2-1, reads EAGVVQSPRYKIIEKKQPVAFWCNPISGHNTLYWYLQNLGQGPELLIRYENEEAVDDSQLPKDRFSAERLKGVDSTLKIQPAELGDSAVYLCASSPRGGSYNEQFFGPGTRLTVL.

The rearrangement links TRBV27 to TRBJ2-7; 10 bases fit TRBD1. This CDR3 spans 14 amino acids. CDR1 is MNHEY, CDR2 SMNVEV, per germline (reference sequence). J gave up 5 bases and V 2 bases, and 3 bases lay outside the gene matches. The CDR3 reads CASSLPGQGNEQYF. DNA for the CDR3: TGTGCCAGCAGTTTACCGGGACAGGGGAACGAGCAGTACTTC.

The V and J genes are TRBV5-1 and TRBJ2-5; 7 nucleotides match TRBD2. J lost 4 bases, V lost 0 bases, and 9 bases had no gene match. CDR1 and CDR2 from the germline V gene are SGHRS and YFSETQ. The CDR3 has 16 residues. CDR3 sequence: CASSLESGGRAETQYF. CDR3 DNA sequence: TGCGCCAGCAGCTTGGAGTCGGGCGGGAGAGCAGAGACCCAGTACTTC.

The V and J genes are TRBV7-8 and TRBJ2-2; 7 bases match TRBD2. Germline V gene data show CDR1 as SGHVS and CDR2 as FQNEAQ. CDR3 length: 15 residues. V trimming: 5 bases; J trimming: 4 bases; junction bases outside the gene matches: 7. CDR3 DNA sequence: TGTGCCAGCAGCCCAGGGAGGGTCGGCACCGGGGAGCTGTTTTTT. Translation: CASSPGRVGTGELFF.